This T cell receptor (beta chain) was identified in a study of radiation and T cells in renal cell carcinoma. Sample treatment: treatment-naive control, cytoreductive nephrectomy. Study outcomes and limitations: Irradiated tumors held more dominant CDR3 motifs than control tumors.

As concerns this clone: Its antigen is undetermined. Compared with germline, one end of the junction differs, possibly owing to a read error.

The CDR3 spans 13 residues. Per the germline V gene, CDR1 is SGHRS and CDR2 is YFSETQ. Assay used: immunoSEQ multiplex PCR; TCRdb lists only in-frame clones, some missing. This table has roughly 13,000 clones, 60% to 75% appearing once. The TCR sequence derives from a woman of 80 years or more with renal cell carcinoma. Here the sequenced sample was tumor tissue, taken from a patient whose treatment was nephrectomy without radiotherapy. The gene calls are TRBV5-1 and TRBJ1-1; no clear D gene. In DNA, the CDR3 is TGCGCCAGCAGCTTGGATTTGAATACTGAAGCTTTCTTT. It codes for CASSLDLNTEAFF.